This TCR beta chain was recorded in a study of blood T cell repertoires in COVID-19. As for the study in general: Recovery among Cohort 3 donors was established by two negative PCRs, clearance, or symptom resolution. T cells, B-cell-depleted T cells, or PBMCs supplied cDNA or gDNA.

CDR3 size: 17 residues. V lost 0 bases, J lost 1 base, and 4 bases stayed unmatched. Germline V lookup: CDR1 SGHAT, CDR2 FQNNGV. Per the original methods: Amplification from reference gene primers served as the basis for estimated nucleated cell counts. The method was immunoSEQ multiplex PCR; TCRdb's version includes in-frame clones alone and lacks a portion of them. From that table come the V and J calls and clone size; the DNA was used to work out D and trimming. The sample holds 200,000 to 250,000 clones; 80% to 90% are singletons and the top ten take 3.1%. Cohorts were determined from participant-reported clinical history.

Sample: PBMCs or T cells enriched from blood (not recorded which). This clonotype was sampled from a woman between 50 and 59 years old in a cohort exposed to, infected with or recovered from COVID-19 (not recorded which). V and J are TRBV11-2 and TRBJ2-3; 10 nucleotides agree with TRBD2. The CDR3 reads CASSLELAGARTDTQYF. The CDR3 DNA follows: TGTGCCAGCAGCTTAGAGCTAGCGGGGGCCCGCACAGATACGCAGTATTTT.